This TCR beta chain was found in a study of cytomegalovirus exposure and HLA in healthy donors. Overall study context: HLA-typed donors were the source of about 85 million unique TCRs, which an early data release held. Study findings and constraints: The study labeled more than 150 TCR beta chains cytomegalovirus-associated. What was likely a sequencing artifact was a cluster of highly shared sequence variants.

Use of 60 Vbeta and 13 Jbeta primers characterized the PCR. Original analysis: Later, roughly 77 million unique TCR beta chains were counted in an analysis, and 10 million to 12 million of them were shared. Only in-frame clones appear in the TCRdb table, and some are missing; sequencing was by immunoSEQ multiplex PCR. Clone size and V and J calls were adopted from that table, with D and trimming inferred from the DNA. The table has some 90,000 clones, over 75% seen once. Germline V gives CDR1 MDHEN, CDR2 SYDVKM. Trimming cost V 0 bases and J 6 bases, with 9 bases left between them. The CDR3 length is 14 residues. Only a few counts were recorded for this clone. Its specificity is not known.

This receptor was identified in a man aged 50-59 years in good health and CMV-seronegative. The sequencing input was PBMCs. The chain is built from TRBV28 and TRBJ2-4; no firm D call. CDR3 nucleotides: TGTGCCAGCAGTTTATGGTCCCCGTCAAACATTCAGTACTTC. As protein: CASSLWSPSNIQYF. The full variable domain, completed using reference TRBV28 and TRBJ2-4, is DVKVTQSSRYLVKRTGEKVFLECVQDMDHENMFWYRQDPGLGLRLIYFSYDVKMKEKGDIPEGYSVSREKKERFSLILESASTNQTSMYLCASSLWSPSNIQYFGAGTRLSVL.